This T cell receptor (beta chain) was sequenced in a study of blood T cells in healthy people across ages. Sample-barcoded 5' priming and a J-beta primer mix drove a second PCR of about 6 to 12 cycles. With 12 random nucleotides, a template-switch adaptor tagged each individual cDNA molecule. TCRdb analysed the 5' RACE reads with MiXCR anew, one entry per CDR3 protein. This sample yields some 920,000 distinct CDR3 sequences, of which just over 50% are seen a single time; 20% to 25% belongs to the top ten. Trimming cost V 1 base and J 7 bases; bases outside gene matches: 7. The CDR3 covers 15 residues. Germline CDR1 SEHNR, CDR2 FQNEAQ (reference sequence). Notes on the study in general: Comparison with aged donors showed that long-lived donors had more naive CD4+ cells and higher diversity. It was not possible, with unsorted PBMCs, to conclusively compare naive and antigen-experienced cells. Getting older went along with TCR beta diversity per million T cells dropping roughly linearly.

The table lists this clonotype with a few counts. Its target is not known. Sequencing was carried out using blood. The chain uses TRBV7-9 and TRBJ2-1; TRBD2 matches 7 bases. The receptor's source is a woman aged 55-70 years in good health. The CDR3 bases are TGTGCCAGCAGCTTAGTGGTCAGGGAGGGGAATGAGCAGTTCTTC. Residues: CASSLVVREGNEQFF.